This record looks at one T cell receptor beta chain sequence and its context. The data are from a study of blood T cell repertoires in COVID-19. Study background: Samples came from the United States, Italy and Spain, spanning acute and convalescent COVID-19. The cDNA or gDNA used as material had been derived from T cells, B-cell-depleted T cells, or PBMCs.

This CDR3 contains 13 residues. V was clipped by 6 bases and J by 3 bases, with 9 bases between them. Under the authors' procedure: Reference gene primer amplification yielded estimated nucleated cell counts. Here immunoSEQ multiplex PCR was the method, and the copy in TCRdb shows in-frame clones only, minus some. V, J and clone size derive from that table, while D and trimming were established from the DNA sequence. This repertoire shows roughly 80,000 clones, roughly 82% found once; its top ten account for approximately 10%. The sequence derives from a man in his fifties or sixties with acute or convalescent COVID-19. Specimen: peripheral blood. The rearrangement links TRBV12-3 or TRBV12-4 to TRBJ1-5; no clear D gene. Here the CDR3 DNA reads TGTGCCAGCAGCCCAGGACTCAATCAGCCCCAGCATTTT. The encoded protein is CASSPGLNQPQHF.